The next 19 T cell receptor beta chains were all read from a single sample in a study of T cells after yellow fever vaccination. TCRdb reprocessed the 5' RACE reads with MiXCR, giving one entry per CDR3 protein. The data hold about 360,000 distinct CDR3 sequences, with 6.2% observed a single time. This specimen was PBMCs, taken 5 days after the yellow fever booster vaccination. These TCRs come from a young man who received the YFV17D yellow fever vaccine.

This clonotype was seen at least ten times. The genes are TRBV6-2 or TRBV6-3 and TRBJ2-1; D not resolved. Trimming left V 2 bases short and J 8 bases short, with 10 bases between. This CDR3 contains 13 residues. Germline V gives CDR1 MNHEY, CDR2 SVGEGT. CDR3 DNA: TGTGCCAGCAGTTACGCTAGAGTGGATGAGCAGTTCTTC. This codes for CASSYARVDEQFF.

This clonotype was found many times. CDR3 sequence reads: CASSLGTSGANTGELFF. The CDR3 coding sequence is TGTGCCAGCAGCTTGGGGACTAGCGGAGCGAACACCGGGGAGCTGTTTTTT. J is TRBJ2-2 and V is TRBV5-4, with TRBD2 matching over 10 bases. CDR1 is SGHNT and CDR2 is YYREEE in the germline V gene (reference sequence). CDR3 size: 17 residues. Losses at the gene ends were 0 bases for V and 0 bases for J; bases not matched to a gene: 2. Full variable domain (outside the CDR3, taken from reference TRBV5-4 and TRBJ2-2): ETGVTQSPTHLIKTRGQQVTLRCSSQSGHNTVSWYQQALGQGPQFIFQYYREEENGRGNFPPRFSGLQFPNYSSELNVNALELDDSALYLCASSLGTSGANTGELFFGEGSRLTVL.

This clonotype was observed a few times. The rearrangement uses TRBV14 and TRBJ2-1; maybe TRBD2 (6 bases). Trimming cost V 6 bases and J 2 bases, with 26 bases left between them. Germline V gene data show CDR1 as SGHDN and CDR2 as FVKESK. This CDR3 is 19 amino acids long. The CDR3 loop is CASSPILHQSRGAYNEQFF. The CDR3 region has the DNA TGTGCCAGCAGTCCAATCCTCCACCAATCGCGGGGAGCCTACAATGAGCAGTTCTTC.

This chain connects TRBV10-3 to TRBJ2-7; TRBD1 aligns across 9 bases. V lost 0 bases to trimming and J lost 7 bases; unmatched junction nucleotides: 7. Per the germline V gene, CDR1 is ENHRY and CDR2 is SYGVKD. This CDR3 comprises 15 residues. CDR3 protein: CAISESGQGLGEQYF. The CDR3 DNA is TGTGCCATCAGTGAGTCGGGACAGGGCTTGGGGGAGCAGTACTTC.

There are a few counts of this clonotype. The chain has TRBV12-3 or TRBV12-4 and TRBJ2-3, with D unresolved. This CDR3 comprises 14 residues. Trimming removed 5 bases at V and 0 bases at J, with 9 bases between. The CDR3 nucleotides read TGTGCCAGCAGTCCTCTTTTGAGCACAGATACGCAGTATTTT. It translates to CASSPLLSTDTQYF.

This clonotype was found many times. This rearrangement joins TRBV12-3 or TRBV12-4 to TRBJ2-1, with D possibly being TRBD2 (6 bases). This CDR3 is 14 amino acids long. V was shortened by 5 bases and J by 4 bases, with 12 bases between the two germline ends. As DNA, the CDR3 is TGTGCCAGCAGTCCCCGGGAGTCGTACAATGAGCAGTTCTTC. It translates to CASSPRESYNEQFF.

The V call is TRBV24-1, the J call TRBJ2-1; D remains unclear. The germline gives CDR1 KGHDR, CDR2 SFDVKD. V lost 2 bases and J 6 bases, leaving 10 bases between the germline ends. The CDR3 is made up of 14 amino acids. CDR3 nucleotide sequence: TGTGCCACCAGTGATTGGCAGAACCTCAATGAGCAGTTCTTC. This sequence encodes CATSDWQNLNEQFF.

The CDR3 sequence is CASNPAGVSAETQYF. Written as DNA, the CDR3 is TGCGCCAGCAATCCTGCGGGAGTTAGCGCGGAGACCCAGTACTTC. The chain links TRBV5-1 to TRBJ2-5; 7 positions match TRBD2. Germline V gives CDR1 SGHRS, CDR2 YFSETQ. Trimming removed 6 bases from V and 5 bases from J; junction bases left unmatched: 13. The CDR3 consists of 15 residues.

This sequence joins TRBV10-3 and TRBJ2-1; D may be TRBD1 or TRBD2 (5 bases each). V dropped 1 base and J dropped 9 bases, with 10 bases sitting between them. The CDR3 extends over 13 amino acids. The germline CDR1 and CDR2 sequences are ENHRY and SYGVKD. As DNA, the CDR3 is TGTGCCATCAGTGAGTTTAAGAGGGGTGAGCAGTTCTTC. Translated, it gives CAISEFKRGEQFF.

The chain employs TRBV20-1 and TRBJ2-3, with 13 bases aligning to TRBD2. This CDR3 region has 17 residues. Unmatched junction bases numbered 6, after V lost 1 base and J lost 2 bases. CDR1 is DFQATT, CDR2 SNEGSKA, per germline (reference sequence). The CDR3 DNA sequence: TGCAGTGCTAGAGTCATTGGGACTAGCGGGACCACAGATACGCAGTATTTT. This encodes CSARVIGTSGTTDTQYF.

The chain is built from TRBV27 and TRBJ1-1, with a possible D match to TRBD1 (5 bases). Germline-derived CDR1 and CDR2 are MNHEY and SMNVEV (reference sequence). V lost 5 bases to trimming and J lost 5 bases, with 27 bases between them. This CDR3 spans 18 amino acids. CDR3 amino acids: CASSRFMTSGTGGTEAFF. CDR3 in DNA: TGTGCCAGCAGTCGCTTTATGACTTCCGGGACGGGAGGAACTGAAGCTTTCTTT.

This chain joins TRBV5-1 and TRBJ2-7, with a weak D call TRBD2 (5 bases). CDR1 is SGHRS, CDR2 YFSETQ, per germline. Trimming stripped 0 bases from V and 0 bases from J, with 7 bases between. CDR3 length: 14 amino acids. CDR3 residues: CASSLVGISYEQYF. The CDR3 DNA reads TGCGCCAGCAGCTTGGTCGGGATCTCCTACGAGCAGTACTTC.

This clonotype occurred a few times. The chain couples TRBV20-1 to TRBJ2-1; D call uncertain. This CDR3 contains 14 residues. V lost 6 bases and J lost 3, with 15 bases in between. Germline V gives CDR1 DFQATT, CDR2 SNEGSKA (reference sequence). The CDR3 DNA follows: TGCAGTGCCCTGCCCGCAGATTTCTACAATGAGCAGTTCTTC. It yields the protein CSALPADFYNEQFF.

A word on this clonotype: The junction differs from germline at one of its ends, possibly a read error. The CDR3 here is CASGESGWDEQYF. The CDR3 coding sequence is TGTGCCAGCGGTGAATCTGGGTGGGACGAGCAGTACTTC. The chain carries TRBV25-1 and TRBJ2-7; D call uncertain. CDR3 size: 13 residues. Germline V gene data show CDR1 as MGHDK and CDR2 as SYGVNS.

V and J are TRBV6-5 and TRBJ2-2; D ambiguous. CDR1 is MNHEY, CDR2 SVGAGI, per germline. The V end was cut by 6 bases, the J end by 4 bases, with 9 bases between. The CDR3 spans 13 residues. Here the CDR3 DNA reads TGTGCCAGCAGCTCTCGGATCACCGGGGAGCTGTTTTTT. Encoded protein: CASSSRITGELFF.

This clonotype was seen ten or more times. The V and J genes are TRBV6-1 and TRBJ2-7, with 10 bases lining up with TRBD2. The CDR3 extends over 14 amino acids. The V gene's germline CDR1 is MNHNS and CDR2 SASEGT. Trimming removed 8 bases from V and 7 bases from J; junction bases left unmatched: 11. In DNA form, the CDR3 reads TGTGCCAGCTTCCTCACTAGCGGGGCAGGGGAGCAGTACTTC. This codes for CASFLTSGAGEQYF.

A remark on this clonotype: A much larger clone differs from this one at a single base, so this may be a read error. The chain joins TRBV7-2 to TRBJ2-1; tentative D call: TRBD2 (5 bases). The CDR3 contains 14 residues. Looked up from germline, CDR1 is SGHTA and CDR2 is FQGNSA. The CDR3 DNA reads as TGTGCCAGCAGCCCCGCTCCGGGGTTCAATGACCAGTTCTTC. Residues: CASSPAPGFNDQFF.

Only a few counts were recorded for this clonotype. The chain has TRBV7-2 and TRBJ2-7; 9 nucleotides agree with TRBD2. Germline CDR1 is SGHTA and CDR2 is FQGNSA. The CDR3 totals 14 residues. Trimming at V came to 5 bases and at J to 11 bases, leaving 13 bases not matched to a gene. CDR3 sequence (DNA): TGTGCCAGCAGCCAACGGGGTAGCGGGAGTATCGAGTACTTC. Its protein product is CASSQRGSGSIEYF.

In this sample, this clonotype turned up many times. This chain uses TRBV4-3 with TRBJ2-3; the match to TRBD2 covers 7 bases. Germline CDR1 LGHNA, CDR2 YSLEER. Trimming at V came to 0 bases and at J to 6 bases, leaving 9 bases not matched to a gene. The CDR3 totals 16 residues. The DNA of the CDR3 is TGCGCCAGCAGCCAAGAGTTAGCGGCCGGGGGGGATACGCAGTATTTT. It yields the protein CASSQELAAGGDTQYF.